This TCR beta chain was documented in a study of T-cell reconstitution after alpha-beta-depleted transplantation in children. Germline loops: CDR1 SGHVS, CDR2 FQNEAQ. The CDR3 extends over 15 amino acids. Trimming removed 1 base from V and 9 bases from J, with 16 bases in between. The TCRbeta library was prepared with unique molecular identifiers. TCRdb called the PCR reads again in MiXCR, with one record for every CDR3 protein. The sample holds over 550,000 distinct CDR3 sequences, roughly a tenth seen once. This chain links TRBV7-8 with TRBJ1-3, with D maybe TRBD1 (5 bases). The material was PBMCs from the stem cell graft donor, obtained from the stem cell graft. This TCR came from a human donor who donated a stem cell graft to a child with acute myeloid leukemia. DNA of the CDR3: TGTGCCAGCAGCTTAGGAGGGACCGGGCAGGGCACCATATATTTT. Amino acid sequence: CASSLGGTGQGTIYF.